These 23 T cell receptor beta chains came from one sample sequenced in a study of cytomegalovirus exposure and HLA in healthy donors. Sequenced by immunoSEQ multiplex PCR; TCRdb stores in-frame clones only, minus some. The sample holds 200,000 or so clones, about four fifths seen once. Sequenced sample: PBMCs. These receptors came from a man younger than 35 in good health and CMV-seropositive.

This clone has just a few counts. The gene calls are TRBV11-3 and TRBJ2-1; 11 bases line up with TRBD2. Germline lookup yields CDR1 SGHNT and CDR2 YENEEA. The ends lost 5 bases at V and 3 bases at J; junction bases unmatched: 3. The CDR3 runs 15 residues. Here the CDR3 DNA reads TGTGCCAGCAGCCCCGGACTAGCGGGCTACAATGAGCAGTTCTTC. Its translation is CASSPGLAGYNEQFF. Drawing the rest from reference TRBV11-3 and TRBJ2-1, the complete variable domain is EAGVVQSPRYKIIEKKQPVAFWCNPISGHNTLYWYLQNLGQGPELLIRYENEEAVDDSQLPKDRFSAERLKGVDSTLKIQPAELGDSAVYLCASSPGLAGYNEQFFGPGTRLTVL.

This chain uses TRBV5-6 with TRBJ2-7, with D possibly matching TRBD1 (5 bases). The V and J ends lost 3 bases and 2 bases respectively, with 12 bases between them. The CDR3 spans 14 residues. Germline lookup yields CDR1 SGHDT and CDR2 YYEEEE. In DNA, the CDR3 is TGTGCCAGCAGCTCCTACGACAGAGCCTACGAGCAGTACTTC. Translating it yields CASSSYDRAYEQYF.

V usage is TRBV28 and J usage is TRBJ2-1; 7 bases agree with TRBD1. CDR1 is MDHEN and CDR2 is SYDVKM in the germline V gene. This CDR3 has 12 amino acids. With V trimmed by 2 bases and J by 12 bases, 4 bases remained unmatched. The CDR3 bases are TGTGCCAGCAGTTTAGGGGACAGCCGGCAGTTCTTC. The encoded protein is CASSLGDSRQFF.

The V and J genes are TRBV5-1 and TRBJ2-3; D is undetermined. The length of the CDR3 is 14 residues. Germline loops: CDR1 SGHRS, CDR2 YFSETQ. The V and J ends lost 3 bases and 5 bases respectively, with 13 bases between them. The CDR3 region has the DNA TGCGCCAGCAGCTACCCGGTCCCCGGAGATACGCAGTATTTT. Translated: CASSYPVPGDTQYF. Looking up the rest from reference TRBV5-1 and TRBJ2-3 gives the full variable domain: KAGVTQTPRYLIKTRGQQVTLSCSPISGHRSVSWYQQTPGQGLQFLFEYFSETQRNKGNFPGRFSGRQFSNSRSEMNVSTLELGDSALYLCASSYPVPGDTQYFGPGTRLTVL.

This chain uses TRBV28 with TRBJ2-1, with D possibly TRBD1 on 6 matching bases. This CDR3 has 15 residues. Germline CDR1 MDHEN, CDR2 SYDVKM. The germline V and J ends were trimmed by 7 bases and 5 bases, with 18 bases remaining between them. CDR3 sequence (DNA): TGTGCCAGCACCTTAGGTGGGGGCGGACACAATGAGCAGTTCTTC. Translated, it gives CASTLGGGGHNEQFF.

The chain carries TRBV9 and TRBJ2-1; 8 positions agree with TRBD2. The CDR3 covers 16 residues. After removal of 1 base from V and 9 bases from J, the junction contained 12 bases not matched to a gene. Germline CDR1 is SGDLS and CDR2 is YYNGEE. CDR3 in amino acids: CASSVLAGGPEGEQFF. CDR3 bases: TGTGCCAGCAGCGTACTTGCGGGAGGCCCTGAGGGTGAGCAGTTCTTC.

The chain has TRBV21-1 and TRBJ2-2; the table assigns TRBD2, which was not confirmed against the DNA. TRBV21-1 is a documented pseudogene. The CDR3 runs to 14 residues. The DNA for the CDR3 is TGTGCCAGCAACCAGGGGAGGGACACCGGGGAGCTGTTTTTT. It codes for CASNQGRDTGELFF.

CDR3 amino acids: CSVAISGSGDEQYF. Written as DNA, the CDR3 is TGCAGCGTGGCGATTAGCGGGAGTGGCGACGAGCAGTACTTC. The chain combines TRBV29-1 with TRBJ2-7, with 9 bases identical to TRBD2. Germline loops: CDR1 SQVTM, CDR2 ANQGSEA. CDR3 length equals 14 residues. With V trimmed by 6 bases and J by 5 bases, 11 bases remained unmatched.

For the CDR3, the DNA is TGTGCCAGCAGTTTACGGCGAGACGGAGCCTACAATGAGCAGTTCTTC. Translation gives CASSLRRDGAYNEQFF. The chain has TRBV28 and TRBJ2-1; D gene unclear. Between the trimmed V and J ends, which lost 2 bases and 2 bases, there was a span of 13 bases. The CDR3 loop spans 16 amino acids. CDR1 and CDR2 (germline): MDHEN, SYDVKM.

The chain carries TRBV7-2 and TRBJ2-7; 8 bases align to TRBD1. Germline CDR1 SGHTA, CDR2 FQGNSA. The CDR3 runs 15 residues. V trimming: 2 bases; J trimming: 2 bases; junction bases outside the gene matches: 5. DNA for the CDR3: TGTGCCAGCAGCTTACAGGGGGCGACCACCTACGAGCAGTACTTC. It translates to CASSLQGATTYEQYF.

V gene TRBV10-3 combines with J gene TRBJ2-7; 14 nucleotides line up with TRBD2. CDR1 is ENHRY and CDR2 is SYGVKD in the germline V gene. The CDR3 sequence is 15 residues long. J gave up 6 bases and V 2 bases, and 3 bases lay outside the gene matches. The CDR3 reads CAISEPGLAGVEQYF. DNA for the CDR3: TGTGCCATCAGTGAGCCGGGACTAGCGGGAGTCGAGCAGTACTTC.

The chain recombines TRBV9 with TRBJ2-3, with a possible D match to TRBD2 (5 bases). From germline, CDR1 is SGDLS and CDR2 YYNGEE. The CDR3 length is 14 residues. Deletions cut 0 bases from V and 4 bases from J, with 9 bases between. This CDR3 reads CASSVGWGADTQYF. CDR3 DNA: TGTGCCAGCAGCGTAGGATGGGGAGCAGATACGCAGTATTTT.

CDR3 region: CASSLFRDWANTEAFF. In nucleotides, the CDR3 is TGTGCCAGCAGTTTATTCCGGGACTGGGCGAACACTGAAGCTTTCTTT. The J gene is TRBJ1-1, the V gene TRBV28; tentatively, D is TRBD1 (5 bases). This CDR3 has 16 amino acids. Germline V lookup: CDR1 MDHEN, CDR2 SYDVKM. Trimming shortened V by 1 base and J by 1 base, and 13 bases separated the two germline ends.

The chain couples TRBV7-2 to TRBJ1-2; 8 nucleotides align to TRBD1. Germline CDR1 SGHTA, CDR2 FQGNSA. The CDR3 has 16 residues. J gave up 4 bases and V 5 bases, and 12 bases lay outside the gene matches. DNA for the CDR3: TGTGCCAGCAGCACCTCTGCCGGACAGGGAATCTATGGCTACACCTTC. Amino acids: CASSTSAGQGIYGYTF.

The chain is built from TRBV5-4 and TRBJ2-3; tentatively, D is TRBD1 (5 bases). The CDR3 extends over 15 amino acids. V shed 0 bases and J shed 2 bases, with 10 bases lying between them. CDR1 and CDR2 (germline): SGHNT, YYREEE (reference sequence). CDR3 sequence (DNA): TGTGCCAGCAGCTTGGGCCGGACAACCACAGATACGCAGTATTTT. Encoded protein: CASSLGRTTTDTQYF.

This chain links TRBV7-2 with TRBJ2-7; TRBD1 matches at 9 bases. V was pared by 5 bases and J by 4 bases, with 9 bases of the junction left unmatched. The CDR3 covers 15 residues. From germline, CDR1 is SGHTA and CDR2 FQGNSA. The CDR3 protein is CASSVRRTGVYEQYF. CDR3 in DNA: TGTGCCAGCAGCGTTCGAAGGACAGGGGTATACGAGCAGTACTTC.

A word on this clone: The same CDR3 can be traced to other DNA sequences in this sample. DNA of the CDR3: TGTGCCAGTAGGACTAGCGGGACCTACGAGCAGTACTTC. This gives the protein CASRTSGTYEQYF. The gene calls are TRBV19 and TRBJ2-7, with 11 bases fitting TRBD2. The J segment lost 2 bases and the V segment lost 6 bases, leaving 0 bases of the junction unmatched. The CDR3 consists of 13 residues. Germline V gene sequence: CDR1 LNHDA, CDR2 SQIVND (reference sequence).

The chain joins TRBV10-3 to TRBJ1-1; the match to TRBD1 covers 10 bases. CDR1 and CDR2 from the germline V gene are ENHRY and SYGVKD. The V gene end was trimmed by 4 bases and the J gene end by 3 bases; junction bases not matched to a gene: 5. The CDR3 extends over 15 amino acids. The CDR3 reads CAISVSGTGDTEAFF. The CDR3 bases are TGTGCCATCAGTGTTTCCGGGACAGGGGACACTGAAGCTTTCTTT.

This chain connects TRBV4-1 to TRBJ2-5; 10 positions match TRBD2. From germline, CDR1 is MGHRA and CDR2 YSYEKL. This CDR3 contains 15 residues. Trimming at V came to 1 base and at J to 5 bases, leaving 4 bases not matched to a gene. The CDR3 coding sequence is TGCGCCAGCAGCCAAGTACTAGCGGGATTGGAGACCCAGTACTTC. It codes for CASSQVLAGLETQYF.

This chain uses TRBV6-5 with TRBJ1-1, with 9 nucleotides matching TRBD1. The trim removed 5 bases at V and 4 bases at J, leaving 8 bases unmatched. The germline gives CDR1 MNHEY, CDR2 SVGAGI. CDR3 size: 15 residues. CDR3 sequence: CASSRSRDRVTEAFF. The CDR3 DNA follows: TGTGCCAGCAGTCGTAGCCGGGACAGGGTCACTGAAGCTTTCTTT.

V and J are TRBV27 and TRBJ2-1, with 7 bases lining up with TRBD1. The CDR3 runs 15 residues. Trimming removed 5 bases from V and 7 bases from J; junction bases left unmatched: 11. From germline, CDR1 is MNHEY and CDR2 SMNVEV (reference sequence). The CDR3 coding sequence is TGTGCCAGCAGTCCCGGGACAGTCACCTTAAATGAGCAGTTCTTC. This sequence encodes CASSPGTVTLNEQFF.

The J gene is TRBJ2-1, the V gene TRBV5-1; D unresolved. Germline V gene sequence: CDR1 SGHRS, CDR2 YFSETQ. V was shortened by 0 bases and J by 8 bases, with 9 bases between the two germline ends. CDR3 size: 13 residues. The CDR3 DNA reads TGCGCCAGCAGCTTGGCTCTCTCCGATGAGCAGTTCTTC. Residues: CASSLALSDEQFF.

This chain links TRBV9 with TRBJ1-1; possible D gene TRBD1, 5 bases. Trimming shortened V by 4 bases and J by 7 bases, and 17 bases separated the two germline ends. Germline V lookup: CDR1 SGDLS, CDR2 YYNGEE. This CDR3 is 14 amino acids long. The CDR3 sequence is CASSPPVSRGEAFF. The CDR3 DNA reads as TGTGCCAGCAGCCCACCGGTGTCAAGGGGTGAAGCTTTCTTT.